These 31 T cell receptor beta chains came from one sample sequenced in a study of OX40 agonist ivuxolimab in advanced cancers. Libraries were prepared by immunoSEQ multiplex PCR; TCRdb keeps only in-frame clonotypes and omits some of them. Of tens of thousands of clones listed, roughly 87% were seen once; the top ten hold more than 15%. The material sequenced was CD4+ or CD8+ T cells sorted from blood, taken in a trial of the OX40 agonist ivuxolimab. These receptors were collected from an adult with an advanced solid tumor such as melanoma, head and neck, liver or kidney cancer.

The rearrangement uses TRBV5-4 and TRBJ2-2; TRBD2 matches at 8 bases. The CDR3 is 15 residues long. CDR1 is SGHNT and CDR2 is YYREEE in the germline V gene (reference sequence). With 4 bases clipped from V and 7 bases from J, the junction kept 9 bases outside the gene matches. This chain's CDR3 is CASSPRGGRGGELFF. The CDR3 coding sequence is TGTGCCAGCAGCCCCCGCGGGGGGAGGGGCGGGGAGCTGTTTTTT.

This clone was seen a handful of times. V usage is TRBV7-6 and J usage is TRBJ2-5; weak D call: TRBD2 (6 bases). Germline V gives CDR1 SGHVS, CDR2 FNYEAQ. With 5 bases removed from V and 3 bases from J, the gap between germline ends came to 13 bases. The CDR3 extends over 14 amino acids. CDR3 residues: CASSITGGEETQYF. In DNA form, the CDR3 reads TGTGCCAGCAGCATCACTGGCGGGGAAGAGACCCAGTACTTC.

This clone was picked up one time. The chain employs TRBV7-9 and TRBJ1-1; D may be TRBD1 (5 bases). Trimming took off 5 bases at V and 0 bases at J, with 16 bases between the two ends. The CDR3 runs 16 residues. Germline V gene lookup returns CDR1 SEHNR and CDR2 FQNEAQ (reference sequence). CDR3 sequence (DNA): TGTGCCAGCAGCCCGCCCTCGACAGCGATGAACACTGAAGCTTTCTTT. Its protein is CASSPPSTAMNTEAFF.

The rearrangement uses TRBV5-1 and TRBJ2-5, with D possibly matching TRBD2 (6 bases). V was shortened by 4 bases and J by 2 bases, with 15 bases between the two germline ends. The CDR3 is made up of 15 amino acids. Germline V gene lookup returns CDR1 SGHRS and CDR2 YFSETQ. In nucleotides, the CDR3 is TGCGCCAGCAGCCGGAGCGGGCCCCCTCAAGAGACCCAGTACTTC. This gives the protein CASSRSGPPQETQYF.

The chain employs TRBV2 and TRBJ1-1; maybe TRBD1 (5 bases). Between the trimmed V and J ends, which lost 5 bases and 4 bases, there was a span of 11 bases. Germline V gene lookup returns CDR1 SNHLY and CDR2 FYNNEI. This CDR3 contains 13 residues. The CDR3 bases are TGTGCCAGCAGTCGAAGCGGGACCACTGAAGCTTTCTTT. This translates into CASSRSGTTEAFF. The full variable domain, rest sourced from reference TRBV2 and TRBJ1-1, is EPEVTQTPSHQVTQMGQEVILRCVPISNHLYFYWYRQILGQKVEFLVSFYNNEISEKSEIFDDQFSVERPDGSNFTLKIRSTKLEDSAMYFCASSRSGTTEAFFGQGTRLTVV.

The V call is TRBV7-2, the J call TRBJ1-1, with TRBD1 as a possible D gene (5 bases). CDR1 is SGHTA, CDR2 FQGNSA, per germline. V lost 1 base to trimming and J lost 1 base, with 13 bases between them. CDR3 size: 16 residues. CDR3 DNA sequence: TGTGCCAGCAGCTTAGATTTAGGGGTTCAGAACACTGAAGCTTTCTTT. The encoded protein is CASSLDLGVQNTEAFF. Supplemented by reference TRBV7-2 and TRBJ1-1, the full variable domain reads GAGVSQSPSNKVTEKGKDVELRCDPISGHTALYWYRQSLGQGLEFLIYFQGNSAPDKSGLPSDRFSAERTGGSVSTLTIQRTQQEDSAVYLCASSLDLGVQNTEAFFGQGTRLTVV.

The V gene is TRBV7-3, the J gene TRBJ1-1, with TRBD1 as a possible D gene (5 bases). CDR3 length equals 13 residues. The V end lost 5 bases, the J end lost 2 bases, and 9 bases lay between the germline ends. Germline CDR1 SGHTA, CDR2 FQGTGA. CDR3 nucleotide sequence: TGTGCCAGCAGCGTTCAGGGTAACACTGAAGCTTTCTTT. Amino acids: CASSVQGNTEAFF. The whole variable domain, remainder taken from reference TRBV7-3 and TRBJ1-1, is GAGVSQTPSNKVTEKGKYVELRCDPISGHTALYWYRQSLGQGPEFLIYFQGTGAADDSGLPNDRFFAVRPEGSVSTLKIQRTERGDSAVYLCASSVQGNTEAFFGQGTRLTVV.

This rearrangement joins TRBV30 to TRBJ1-3; weak D call: TRBD1 (6 bases). Trimming left V 2 bases short and J 4 bases short, with 15 bases between. This CDR3 region has 15 residues. The germline V gene encodes CDR1 GTSNPN and CDR2 SVGIG (reference sequence). CDR3 sequence (DNA): TGTGCCTGGAGTCCCGGGGGGACACGAGGAAACACCATATATTTT. Protein product: CAWSPGGTRGNTIYF.

The sample holds a few counts of this clone. The rearrangement uses TRBV28 and TRBJ1-6; D gene unclear. The V end was cut by 5 bases, the J end by 5 bases, with 7 bases between. This CDR3 is built from 13 residues. CDR1 and CDR2 from the germline V gene are MDHEN and SYDVKM. This CDR3 reads CASSRIDNSPLHF. The CDR3 DNA reads as TGTGCCAGCAGTAGGATTGATAATTCACCCCTCCACTTT.

V usage is TRBV9 and J usage is TRBJ1-5; the D is unclear. Germline CDR1 and CDR2: SGDLS and YYNGEE. This CDR3 has 14 amino acids. Between the trimmed V and J ends, which lost 3 bases and 1 base, there was a span of 8 bases. CDR3 sequence reads: CASSEDGSNQPQHF. CDR3 DNA sequence: TGTGCCAGCAGCGAGGACGGGAGCAATCAGCCCCAGCATTTT. Using reference TRBV9 and TRBJ1-5 for the parts outside the CDR3, the full variable domain is DSGVTQTPKHLITATGQRVTLRCSPRSGDLSVYWYQQSLDQGLQFLIQYYNGEERAKGNILERFSAQQFPDLHSELNLSSLELGDSALYFCASSEDGSNQPQHFGDGTRLSIL.

This rearrangement joins TRBV14 to TRBJ2-5; TRBD1 might be the D (6 bases). V was clipped by 1 base and J by 4 bases, with 7 bases between them. The CDR3 is 13 amino acids. Germline values: CDR1 SGHDN, CDR2 FVKESK. The CDR3 reads CASSQVRGETQYF. The CDR3 coding sequence is TGTGCCAGCAGCCAAGTCAGGGGAGAGACCCAGTACTTC.

The chain has TRBV28 and TRBJ2-7; TRBD2 matches 7 bases. Trimming removed 6 bases from V and 4 bases from J; junction bases left unmatched: 18. CDR3 length: 17 amino acids. The germline CDR1 and CDR2 sequences are MDHEN and SYDVKM. CDR3: CASRTGGPAGVGYEQYF. Here the CDR3 DNA reads TGTGCCAGCAGAACAGGAGGGCCCGCGGGAGTAGGTTACGAGCAGTACTTC.

The V gene is TRBV28, the J gene TRBJ1-1, with a tentative D call TRBD1 (6 bases). The germline gives CDR1 MDHEN, CDR2 SYDVKM. CDR3 length equals 16 residues. Trimming took off 7 bases at V and 2 bases at J, with 20 bases between the two ends. CDR3 sequence reads: CASKPRQGRQNTEAFF. The DNA for the CDR3 is TGTGCCAGCAAACCCCGGCAGGGGCGTCAAAACACTGAAGCTTTCTTT. Filled out from reference TRBV28 and TRBJ1-1, the complete variable domain reads DVKVTQSSRYLVKRTGEKVFLECVQDMDHENMFWYRQDPGLGLRLIYFSYDVKMKEKGDIPEGYSVSREKKERFSLILESASTNQTSMYLCASKPRQGRQNTEAFFGQGTRLTVV.

This clone has a single count. V usage is TRBV30 and J usage is TRBJ2-1, with D unresolved. Deletions cut 2 bases from V and 14 bases from J, with 19 bases between. The V gene's germline CDR1 is GTSNPN and CDR2 SVGIG (reference sequence). The CDR3 covers 13 residues. For the CDR3, the DNA is TGTGCCTGGAGTATCAACGTGGGCACGGATAAGTTCTTC. It translates to CAWSINVGTDKFF. Combining the CDR3 with reference TRBV30 and TRBJ2-1 gives the whole variable domain SQTIHQWPATLVQPVGSPLSLECTVEGTSNPNLYWYRQAAGRGLQLLFYSVGIGQISSEVPQNLSASRPQDRQFILSSKKLLLSDSGFYLCAWSINVGTDKFFGPGTRLTVL.

The rearrangement links TRBV7-3 to TRBJ2-1; D not certain. Germline-derived CDR1 and CDR2 are SGHTA and FQGTGA. The CDR3 consists of 13 residues. V was shortened by 5 bases and J by 5 bases, with 10 bases between the two germline ends. The CDR3 protein is CASSPGRDNEQFF. The CDR3 DNA reads as TGTGCCAGCAGCCCCGGACGAGACAATGAGCAGTTCTTC.

The gene calls are TRBV21-1 and TRBJ1-1; TRBD1 is the table's D call and was not checked against the DNA. TRBV21-1 is a pseudogene segment. There are 14 residues in the CDR3. In DNA, the CDR3 is TGTGCCAGCAGCAAGAGACAGAGCCACACTGAAGCTTTCTTT. Protein product: CASSKRQSHTEAFF.

The V call is TRBV30, the J call TRBJ2-1, with a tentative D call TRBD2 (6 bases). The CDR3 covers 14 residues. From germline, CDR1 is GTSNPN and CDR2 SVGIG (reference sequence). V lost 0 bases, J lost 8 bases, and 14 bases lay in between. The CDR3 region is CAWSVLTLAHEQFF. The CDR3 DNA reads TGTGCCTGGAGTGTACTTACGCTAGCGCATGAGCAGTTCTTC.

The genes are TRBV28 and TRBJ1-1; tentatively, D is TRBD1 (5 bases). Trimming left V 6 bases short and J 10 bases short, with 9 bases between. The CDR3 extends over 10 amino acids. Germline CDR1 reads MDHEN; CDR2 reads SYDVKM. Here the CDR3 DNA reads TGTGCCAGCAGGGGGGGTGCAGCTTTCTTT. Its protein product is CASRGGAAFF. Using reference TRBV28 and TRBJ1-1 for the parts outside the CDR3, the full variable domain is DVKVTQSSRYLVKRTGEKVFLECVQDMDHENMFWYRQDPGLGLRLIYFSYDVKMKEKGDIPEGYSVSREKKERFSLILESASTNQTSMYLCASRGGAAFFGQGTRLTVV.

The rearrangement joins TRBV6-6 to TRBJ1-2; D is possibly TRBD1 (5 bases). The germline V and J ends were trimmed by 2 bases and 6 bases, with 10 bases remaining between them. Germline lookup yields CDR1 MNHNY and CDR2 SVGAGI (reference sequence). This CDR3 comprises 13 residues. Here the CDR3 reads CASSYAVGDGYTF. The CDR3, as DNA: TGTGCCAGCAGTTACGCAGTGGGGGATGGCTACACCTTC.

The V call is TRBV28, the J call TRBJ1-1; 8 nucleotides align to TRBD1. V was clipped by 6 bases and J by 5 bases; unmatched bases: 11. CDR1 and CDR2 (germline): MDHEN, SYDVKM. This CDR3 comprises 15 residues. CDR3 DNA sequence: TGTGCCAGCAGCCCGTACGGGACAGGTGAAACTGAAGCTTTCTTT. This codes for CASSPYGTGETEAFF.

The rearrangement uses TRBV19 and TRBJ2-5; perhaps TRBD2 as D (5 bases). V lost 1 base and J 2 bases, leaving 17 bases between the germline ends. The CDR3 runs 17 residues. Germline CDR1 reads LNHDA; CDR2 reads SQIVND (reference sequence). CDR3 residues: CASSIGGWGPLQETQYF. DNA of the CDR3: TGTGCCAGTAGTATAGGAGGGTGGGGTCCACTTCAAGAGACCCAGTACTTC.

The chain combines TRBV6-5 with TRBJ2-1; D perhaps matches TRBD1 (5 bases). CDR1 and CDR2 from the germline V gene are MNHEY and SVGAGI. This CDR3 has 14 residues. V lost 6 bases to trimming and J lost 6 bases, with 15 bases between them. The CDR3 is CASSDDDSFNEQFF. The CDR3 DNA follows: TGTGCCAGCAGCGACGACGACAGCTTCAATGAGCAGTTCTTC.

V usage is TRBV4-2 and J usage is TRBJ1-5; a possible D gene is TRBD1 (6 bases). Germline V CDR1 and CDR2: LGHNA, YNFKEQ. This CDR3 has 15 amino acids. The V end was cut by 4 bases, the J end by 4 bases, with 14 bases between. CDR3 bases: TGTGCCAGCAGCCCAGGACAGAAGGTTAATCAGCCCCAGCATTTT. It encodes CASSPGQKVNQPQHF.

The chain employs TRBV28 and TRBJ1-5; D gene unclear. Deletions cut 4 bases from V and 3 bases from J, with 10 bases between. Germline-derived CDR1 and CDR2 are MDHEN and SYDVKM. The CDR3 totals 14 residues. The CDR3 bases are TGTGCCAGCAGTTCCCTTTGGCCCAATCAGCCCCAGCATTTT. This sequence encodes CASSSLWPNQPQHF.

The J gene is TRBJ2-5, the V gene TRBV7-8; the D call may be TRBD1 or TRBD2 (5 bases each). The tail of the sequence fits TRBJ2-7 better, so the J call may be wrong. The germline gives CDR1 SGHVS, CDR2 FQNEAQ. This CDR3 is built from 18 residues. CDR3 region: CASSLGGTIPRDSYEQYF. In DNA, the CDR3 is TGTGCCAGCAGCTTAGGGGGGACCATTCCAAGGGACTCCTACGAGCAGTACTTC.

This chain uses TRBV29-1 with TRBJ2-1; D is possibly TRBD1 or TRBD2 (5 bases each). V lost 5 bases and J 6 bases, leaving 11 bases between the germline ends. The CDR3 consists of 12 residues. CDR1 is SQVTM, CDR2 ANQGSEA, per germline. The CDR3 is CSVWGRGNEQFF. Here the CDR3 DNA reads TGCAGCGTTTGGGGCCGGGGCAATGAGCAGTTCTTC.

The genes are TRBV5-1 and TRBJ2-1, with unresolved D. The V and J ends lost 1 base and 2 bases respectively, with 7 bases between them. Germline loops: CDR1 SGHRS, CDR2 YFSETQ. There are 14 residues in the CDR3. The CDR3 protein is CASSLSPTYNEQFF. The DNA for the CDR3 is TGCGCCAGCAGCTTGTCGCCAACCTACAATGAGCAGTTCTTC.

The rearrangement joins TRBV7-3 to TRBJ2-7, with TRBD2 matching 10 bases. This CDR3 contains 16 residues. Germline lookup yields CDR1 SGHTA and CDR2 FQGTGA. With 5 bases clipped from V and 1 base from J, the junction kept 8 bases outside the gene matches. CDR3 DNA sequence: TGTGCCAGCAGCCCCCGACTAGCGGGTCCGTCCTACGAGCAGTACTTC. Residues: CASSPRLAGPSYEQYF.

A remark on this clone: An end of the junction differs from the germline gene, which may be a read error. The rearrangement links TRBV29-1 to TRBJ2-3, with a weak D call TRBD2 (6 bases). Germline CDR1 is SQVTM and CDR2 is ANQGSEA. The CDR3 is made up of 11 amino acids. The CDR3, as DNA: TGTAGCGGAGACGAGGCAGATACGCAGTATTTT. Its translation is CSGDEADTQYF.

DNA for the CDR3: TGCGCCAGCAGCCAAGTGGGGACAGCGAACACTGAAGCTTTCTTT. Translation: CASSQVGTANTEAFF. V and J are TRBV4-1 and TRBJ1-1, with TRBD1 matching 7 bases. From germline, CDR1 is MGHRA and CDR2 YSYEKL. The CDR3 runs 15 residues. J gave up 1 base and V 1 base, and 3 bases lay outside the gene matches.

As DNA, the CDR3 is TGTGCCAGCAGTTACGCACGGATGGGCAATCAGCCCCAGCATTTT. This codes for CASSYARMGNQPQHF. The chain has TRBV6-6 and TRBJ1-5, with no clear D. Germline lookup yields CDR1 MNHNY and CDR2 SVGAGI (reference sequence). CDR3 length: 15 residues. The V end was cut by 2 bases, the J end by 2 bases, with 10 bases between.